This is a list of T cell receptor beta chains from one sample in a study of identifying expanded T cells in peripheral blood. TCRdb keeps only in-frame clones here, not all; method: immunoSEQ multiplex PCR. The sample consists of tens of thousands of clones, roughly 90% of them appearing once. Sequenced sample: blood. The source of these receptors is a person aged 18-69 years in good health. Both conserved end residues are part of each CDR3. D genes are given only for firm matches. Clone size is given for some rows only: seen once, a few or many times, or a class if the clone is expanded.

size	J	D	V	DNA	CDR3
-	TRBJ1-1	-	TRBV6-5	TGTGCCAGCAGTTACAACAGGGACACTGAAGCTTTCTTT	CASSYNRDTEAFF
-	TRBJ1-2	-	TRBV9	TGTGCCAGCAGCGTAGCCAAAGACAGCTATGGCTACACCTTC	CASSVAKDSYGYTF
-	TRBJ2-1	-	TRBV18	TGTGCCAGCTCACCACTTAATGAGCAGTTCTTC	CASSPLNEQFF
once	TRBJ1-2	TRBD1	TRBV11-1	TGTGCCAGCAGCAATTCTACTGGACAGGGGACGCACCCTAACTATGGCTACACCTTC	CASSNSTGQGTHPNYGYTF
-	TRBJ1-1	TRBD1	TRBV6-6	TGTGCCAGCAGTGCCCGACAGGGTAGAGGCACTGAAGCTTTCTTT	CASSARQGRGTEAFF
-	TRBJ2-5	-	TRBV7-2	TGTGCCAGCAGCCCCTATCCGGGCGAGACCCAGTACTTC	CASSPYPGETQYF
-	TRBJ2-7	-	TRBV9	TGTGCCAGCAGCGTAGGTTCGGATTATACCTACGAGCAGTACTTC	CASSVGSDYTYEQYF
-	TRBJ2-7	TRBD2	TRBV9	TGTGCCAGCAGCGTAGAGGGCGGGAGCTCCTACGAGCAGTACTTC	CASSVEGGSSYEQYF
-	TRBJ1-2	TRBD1	TRBV6-4	TGTGCCAGCAGTGACCCCACCGTTTATAAAACAGGGGGCCCCAGGATTAACTATGGCTACACCTTC	CASSDPTVYKTGGPRINYGYTF
-	TRBJ2-1	TRBD2	TRBV6-6	TGTGCCAGCACCCTGGCGGGAGCCATCTACAATGAGCAGTTCTTC	CASTLAGAIYNEQFF
-	TRBJ1-5	-	TRBV2	TGTGCCAGCATGGGGATACGGGTTAATCAGCCCCAGCATTTT	CASMGIRVNQPQHF
once	TRBJ2-3	TRBD2	TRBV9	TGTGCCAGCAGCGTACGGCGGGGGGGCACAGATACGCAGTATTTT	CASSVRRGGTDTQYF
-	TRBJ2-5	TRBD1	TRBV7-9	TGTGCCAGCAGCTTATTGACAGGGGGGACCCAAGAGACCCAGTACTTC	CASSLLTGGTQETQYF
-	TRBJ2-7	TRBD2	TRBV5-1	TGCGCCAGCAGCTTGTCGGGGGAGGGCGAGCAGTACTTC	CASSLSGEGEQYF
-	TRBJ2-4	TRBD1	TRBV12-5	TGTGCTAGTGGTTGGGGACAGGGGGAGGGCATTCAGTACTTC	CASGWGQGEGIQYF
-	TRBJ1-2	-	TRBV10-1	TGCGCCAGCAGTTCTTCCAGGGACCTCCGAGGCTACACCTTC	CASSSSRDLRGYTF
-	TRBJ2-5	TRBD1	TRBV6-5	TGTGCCAGCAGAAGGACAGGGGCCGAGACCCAGTACTTC	CASRRTGAETQYF
-	TRBJ2-2	-	TRBV5-1	TGCGCCAGCAGCTCAACGAGGACAGCGAACACCGGGGAGCTGTTTTTT	CASSSTRTANTGELFF
-	TRBJ1-1	-	TRBV6-6	TGTGCCAGCAGTTACTCCTCAGGCGCTGAAGCTTTCTTT	CASSYSSGAEAFF
-	TRBJ2-2	-	TRBV7-3	TGTGCCAGCAGCAATCAGGAAACCGGGGAGCTGTTTTTT	CASSNQETGELFF
-	TRBJ1-1	-	TRBV5-1	TGCGCCAGCAGCTTGGATTTAGGTGTAGCTTTCTTT	CASSLDLGVAFF
few	TRBJ1-1	-	TRBV27	TGTGCCAGCAGTATCAGGGAGAACACTGAAGCTTTCTTT	CASSIRENTEAFF
-	TRBJ1-1	-	TRBV18	TGTGCCAGCTCACCAAACGCGAACACTGAAGCTTTCTTT	CASSPNANTEAFF
-	TRBJ2-1	-	TRBV5-5	TGTGCCAGCAGCTTCGCCGACTCGGGGTGGATCAATGAGCAGTTCTTC	CASSFADSGWINEQFF
-	TRBJ2-2	-	TRBV30	TGTGCCTGGAGTGGGGGCCCTTACACCGGGGAGCTGTTTTTT	CAWSGGPYTGELFF
-	TRBJ2-6	-	TRBV27	TGTGCCAGCAGTTTACTTGGGTCTGGGGCCAACGTCCTGACTTTC	CASSLLGSGANVLTF
once	TRBJ1-1	TRBD1	TRBV4-3	TGCGCCAGCAGCCAAGCCAAACAGGGGGTGAACACTGAAGCTTTCTTT	CASSQAKQGVNTEAFF
-	TRBJ2-7	-	TRBV19	TGTGCCAGTAGTCGAGACGGGTACGAGCAGTACTTC	CASSRDGYEQYF
-	TRBJ2-3	TRBD2	TRBV10-1	TGCGCCAGCTCCCGGGTAGCGGGCGGCCCCACAGATACGCAGTATTTT	CASSRVAGGPTDTQYF
few	TRBJ2-1	TRBD1	TRBV5-1	TGCGCCAGCAGCTTTCAGGGGGCCTCAAACAATGAGCAGTTCTTC	CASSFQGASNNEQFF
-	TRBJ1-5	TRBD1	TRBV19	TGTGCCAGTAGTAATCTCGACAGGGAGGGTCAGCCCCAGCATTTT	CASSNLDREGQPQHF
-	TRBJ1-1	-	TRBV6-1	TGTGCCAGCACCAGACAGGCGATGAACACTGAAGCTTTCTTT	CASTRQAMNTEAFF
-	TRBJ2-7	TRBD2	TRBV10-3	TGTGCCATCACCGCCCAACCCGGGACTAGCGGAGACTACGAGCAGTACTTC	CAITAQPGTSGDYEQYF
once	TRBJ2-3	TRBD1	TRBV19	TGTGCCACCCTATCCGGGACAGGGGGTACAGATACGCAGTATTTT	CATLSGTGGTDTQYF
few	TRBJ1-1	-	TRBV7-3	TGTGCCAGCAGCTTGGCAGCGAACACTGAAGCTTTCTTT	CASSLAANTEAFF